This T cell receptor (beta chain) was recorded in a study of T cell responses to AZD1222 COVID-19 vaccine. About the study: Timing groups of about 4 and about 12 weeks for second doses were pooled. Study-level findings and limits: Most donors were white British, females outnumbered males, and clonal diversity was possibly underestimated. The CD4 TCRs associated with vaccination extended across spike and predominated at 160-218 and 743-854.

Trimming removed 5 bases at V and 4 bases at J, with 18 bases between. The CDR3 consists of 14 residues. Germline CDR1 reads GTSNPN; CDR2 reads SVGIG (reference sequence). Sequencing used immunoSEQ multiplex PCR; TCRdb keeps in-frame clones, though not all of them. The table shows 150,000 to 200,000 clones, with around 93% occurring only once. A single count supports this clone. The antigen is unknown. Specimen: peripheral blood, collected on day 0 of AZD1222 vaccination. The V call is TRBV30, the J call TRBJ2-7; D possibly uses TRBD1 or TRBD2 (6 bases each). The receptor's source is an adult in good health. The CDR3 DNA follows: TGTGCCTGGGGCCCGGGGGACACAAGATACGAGCAGTACTTC. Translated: CAWGPGDTRYEQYF.